Below are 32 T cell receptor beta chains sequenced from a single sample in a study of CD8 T cells in ankylosing spondylitis. Findings and limits, study-wide: A TCR beta motif made of fewer than ten highly homologous variants seemed typical of ankylosing spondylitis blood.

For these receptors, no antigen is known. TCRdb re-analysed the 5' RACE reads in MiXCR, keeping a single row per CDR3 protein. The sample lists roughly 700,000 distinct CDR3 sequences; under 20% were seen once. Source material: blood, either unsorted or a sorted T cell fraction (not recorded which). These receptor sequences come from a male donor with ankylosing spondylitis.

This clonotype showed up just a few times. The J gene is TRBJ2-5, the V gene TRBV20-1; D call uncertain. The V gene lost 6 bases and the J gene lost 5 bases, with 10 bases spanning the gap. The CDR3 has 11 amino acids. CDR1 and CDR2 from the germline V gene are DFQATT and SNEGSKA (reference sequence). CDR3 amino acids: CSAAPGETQYF. CDR3 bases: TGCAGTGCCGCACCCGGTGAGACCCAGTACTTC.

This clonotype has a handful of counts. J is TRBJ2-1 and V is TRBV2, with D unresolved. Between the trimmed V and J ends, which lost 6 bases and 3 bases, there was a span of 9 bases. Germline CDR1 and CDR2: SNHLY and FYNNEI. This CDR3 is built from 13 residues. CDR3 coding DNA: TGTGCCAGCAGCGTCTCTAACTACAATGAGCAGTTCTTC. Translating gives CASSVSNYNEQFF. Filled out from reference TRBV2 and TRBJ2-1, the complete variable domain reads EPEVTQTPSHQVTQMGQEVILRCVPISNHLYFYWYRQILGQKVEFLVSFYNNEISEKSEIFDDQFSVERPDGSNFTLKIRSTKLEDSAMYFCASSVSNYNEQFFGPGTRLTVL.

V and J are TRBV5-6 and TRBJ2-1; perhaps D is TRBD1 or TRBD2 (6 bases each). The V and J ends lost 0 bases and 8 bases respectively, with 12 bases between them. The V gene's germline CDR1 is SGHDT and CDR2 YYEEEE. The CDR3 has 14 residues. CDR3 protein: CASSLGGARDEQFF. The CDR3 DNA reads TGTGCCAGCAGCTTGGGGGGGGCGCGCGATGAGCAGTTCTTC. Full variable domain (outside the CDR3, taken from reference TRBV5-6 and TRBJ2-1): DAGVTQSPTHLIKTRGQQVTLRCSPKSGHDTVSWYQQALGQGPQFIFQYYEEEERQRGNFPDRFSGHQFPNYSSELNVNALLLGDSALYLCASSLGGARDEQFFGPGTRLTVL.

This clonotype was counted between two and nine times. V and J are TRBV3-1 and TRBJ2-2; D is perhaps TRBD1 (6 bases). The CDR3 is 15 amino acids. Deletions cut 0 bases from V and 4 bases from J, with 9 bases between. Germline loops: CDR1 LGHDT, CDR2 YNNKEL (reference sequence). CDR3 DNA sequence: TGTGCCAGCAGCCAAGAAGGACAGAGCACCGGGGAGCTGTTTTTT. This codes for CASSQEGQSTGELFF.

J is TRBJ2-7 and V is TRBV6-1; 8 bases fit TRBD1. Germline CDR1 and CDR2: MNHNS and SASEGT. The CDR3 has 15 residues. Losses at the gene ends were 6 bases for V and 0 bases for J; bases not matched to a gene: 7. CDR3 nucleotides: TGTGCCAGCAGCCCGACAGGGGCCAGCTCCTACGAGCAGTACTTC. This codes for CASSPTGASSYEQYF.

The chain joins TRBV7-2 to TRBJ1-5; a possible D gene is TRBD1 (5 bases). The germline gives CDR1 SGHTA, CDR2 FQGNSA. Trimming removed 5 bases from V and 6 bases from J, with 17 bases in between. The CDR3 sequence is 15 residues long. The CDR3 DNA is TGTGCCAGCAGCCCTGACGGGGCTCGGGGTCAGCCCCAGCATTTT. This gives the protein CASSPDGARGQPQHF. The entire variable domain, with the rest obtained from reference TRBV7-2 and TRBJ1-5, is as follows: GAGVSQSPSNKVTEKGKDVELRCDPISGHTALYWYRQSLGQGLEFLIYFQGNSAPDKSGLPSDRFSAERTGGSVSTLTIQRTQQEDSAVYLCASSPDGARGQPQHFGDGTRLSIL.

V and J are TRBV5-1 and TRBJ1-5; TRBD1 aligns across 7 bases. Germline V CDR1 and CDR2: SGHRS, YFSETQ. CDR3 size: 16 residues. V lost 5 bases, J lost 2 bases, and 10 bases stayed unmatched. The CDR3 DNA reads TGCGCCAGCAGACCAGGGGGGGATGTGGGCAATCAGCCCCAGCATTTT. Protein sequence: CASRPGGDVGNQPQHF.

This chain joins TRBV18 and TRBJ2-7, with unresolved D. V was trimmed by 6 bases and J by 1 base, leaving 13 bases between them. Per germline, CDR1 KGHSH and CDR2 LQKENI. This CDR3 is 14 amino acids long. The CDR3 loop is CASSPQRHSYEQYF. The CDR3 DNA follows: TGTGCCAGCTCCCCTCAGCGACATTCCTACGAGCAGTACTTC.

The chain couples TRBV4-1 to TRBJ1-2; D possibly corresponds to TRBD1 (5 bases). CDR3 length: 15 residues. In germline, CDR1 is MGHRA, CDR2 YSYEKL. V shed 1 base and J shed 4 bases, with 13 bases lying between them. CDR3 in DNA: TGCGCCAGCAGCCAAGGAGAGGGGAGAAGCTATGGCTACACCTTC. Protein sequence: CASSQGEGRSYGYTF.

The rearrangement links TRBV12-3 or TRBV12-4 to TRBJ2-1, with TRBD2 identical over 12 bases. The CDR3 sequence is 16 residues long. Losses at the gene ends were 6 bases for V and 8 bases for J; bases not matched to a gene: 11. Written as DNA, the CDR3 is TGTGCCAGCAGGGGCCTTGCTAGCGGGAGGGGGTATGAGCAGTTCTTC. Encoded protein: CASRGLASGRGYEQFF.

This clonotype showed up just a few times. The J gene is TRBJ2-7, the V gene TRBV5-1; D gene ambiguous. The CDR3 length is 12 residues. Trimming took 2 bases from V and 2 from J, leaving 5 bases between them. The germline CDR1 and CDR2 sequences are SGHRS and YFSETQ. The DNA for the CDR3 is TGCGCCAGCAGCTTCGAGGCCTACGAGCAGTACTTC. Amino acids: CASSFEAYEQYF.

The gene calls are TRBV7-8 and TRBJ1-5; D is unclear. This CDR3 has 15 amino acids. Germline CDR1 reads SGHVS; CDR2 reads FQNEAQ. Trimming shortened V by 1 base and J by 7 bases, and 14 bases separated the two germline ends. CDR3 sequence reads: CASSLGPVGKQPQHF. CDR3 nucleotides: TGTGCCAGCAGCTTAGGGCCCGTTGGTAAACAGCCCCAGCATTTT.

This clonotype was detected only a few times. V usage is TRBV4-1 and J usage is TRBJ1-5; the D gene is possibly TRBD1 (5 bases). The ends were cut back, 4 bases at V and 0 bases at J, with 16 bases in the middle. The CDR3 extends over 17 amino acids. Per germline, CDR1 MGHRA and CDR2 YSYEKL. This chain's CDR3 is CASSLGANGNSNQPQHF. As DNA, the CDR3 is TGCGCCAGCAGCCTAGGGGCCAACGGTAATAGCAATCAGCCCCAGCATTTT.

The CDR3 sequence: CASSVPAGGVDEQFF. CDR3 nucleotide sequence: TGTGCCAGCAGTGTCCCCGCCGGGGGGGTGGATGAGCAGTTCTTC. The chain links TRBV6-1 to TRBJ2-1; TRBD2 matches 8 bases. There are 15 residues in the CDR3. V dropped 4 bases and J dropped 8; count of bases not matched to a gene: 10. CDR1 and CDR2 (germline): MNHNS, SASEGT.

The chain links TRBV4-1 to TRBJ2-2, with 14 bases identical to TRBD2. The CDR3 loop spans 16 amino acids. V dropped 3 bases and J dropped 4; count of bases not matched to a gene: 1. In germline, CDR1 is MGHRA, CDR2 YSYEKL. CDR3 DNA: TGCGCCAGCAGCCACGGACTAGCGGGGGGCACCGGGGAGCTGTTTTTT. Translating gives CASSHGLAGGTGELFF.

CDR3 sequence reads: CASSEEGATQEQYF. The CDR3 DNA reads TGTGCCAGCAGTGAAGAAGGGGCTACCCAGGAGCAGTACTTC. This chain connects TRBV6-1 to TRBJ2-7; perhaps TRBD1 as D (5 bases). The V and J ends lost 1 base and 7 bases respectively, with 14 bases between them. Germline CDR1 reads MNHNS; CDR2 reads SASEGT. The length of the CDR3 is 14 residues.

The J gene is TRBJ1-1, the V gene TRBV29-1, with 8 bases fitting TRBD1. Looked up from germline, CDR1 is SQVTM and CDR2 is ANQGSEA. V lost 5 bases and J lost 10; bases outside the gene matches: 9. This CDR3 region has 12 residues. CDR3 sequence reads: CSVPGQGRVAFF. Written as DNA, the CDR3 is TGCAGCGTTCCCGGACAGGGTAGGGTAGCTTTCTTT. Full variable domain (missing parts from reference TRBV29-1 and TRBJ1-1): SAVISQKPSRDICQRGTSLTIQCQVDSQVTMMFWYRQQPGQSLTLIATANQGSEATYESGFVIDKFPISRPNLTFSTLTVSNMSPEDSSIYLCSVPGQGRVAFFGQGTRLTVV.

The chain employs TRBV18 and TRBJ2-1, with D perhaps matching TRBD2 (6 bases). The CDR3 runs to 15 residues. CDR1 is KGHSH and CDR2 is LQKENI in the germline V gene. Trimming stripped 6 bases from V and 4 bases from J, with 16 bases between. The CDR3 sequence: CASSSSLGGYNEQFF. The CDR3 region has the DNA TGTGCCAGCTCCTCCTCGTTAGGAGGGTACAATGAGCAGTTCTTC.

This clonotype was counted between two and nine times. The chain links TRBV5-1 to TRBJ1-2; D gene ambiguous. The CDR3 is 12 residues long. Germline CDR1 SGHRS, CDR2 YFSETQ. The germline V and J ends were trimmed by 5 bases and 7 bases, with 12 bases remaining between them. CDR3 residues: CASSLPGFGYTF. The CDR3, as DNA: TGCGCCAGCAGTTTGCCCGGGTTTGGCTACACCTTC.

In its sample, this clonotype was seen a few times. The genes are TRBV27 and TRBJ2-1; 7 bases match TRBD1. Germline-derived CDR1 and CDR2 are MNHEY and SMNVEV (reference sequence). V shed 5 bases, J shed 2 bases, and the junction held 6 bases outside the gene matches. The CDR3 is made up of 15 amino acids. CDR3 in amino acids: CASSPTGVAYNEQFF. For the CDR3, the DNA is TGTGCCAGCAGTCCCACAGGGGTGGCCTACAATGAGCAGTTCTTC.

This clonotype has a handful of counts. The rearrangement uses TRBV5-1 and TRBJ2-7, with TRBD2 matching over 9 bases. Per germline, CDR1 SGHRS and CDR2 YFSETQ. V was clipped by 0 bases and J by 4 bases; unmatched bases: 5. The CDR3 is made up of 15 amino acids. CDR3 region: CASSLVIAGDYEQYF. In nucleotides, the CDR3 is TGCGCCAGCAGCTTGGTGATAGCGGGAGATTACGAGCAGTACTTC.

This clonotype was detected a few times. The genes are TRBV20-1 and TRBJ2-5, with 7 bases identical to TRBD2. The CDR3 runs 15 residues. The J segment lost 1 base and the V segment lost 8 bases, leaving 13 bases of the junction unmatched. Germline CDR1 reads DFQATT; CDR2 reads SNEGSKA (reference sequence). CDR3 DNA sequence: TGCAGTCCTTACAGACCCGGGGGGACCCAAGAGACCCAGTACTTC. Protein: CSPYRPGGTQETQYF.

This clonotype was seen a few times. The chain joins TRBV6-1 to TRBJ2-7; D may be TRBD2 (7 bases). The V gene lost 7 bases and the J gene lost 3 bases, with 13 bases spanning the gap. CDR3 length equals 13 residues. Germline CDR1 MNHNS, CDR2 SASEGT. The CDR3 sequence: CASIGGALYEQYF. The CDR3 DNA reads as TGTGCCAGCATAGGGGGGGCTCTCTACGAGCAGTACTTC.

This clonotype showed up just a few times. This chain joins TRBV10-3 and TRBJ1-1; a possible D gene is TRBD1 (5 bases). Germline V gene sequence: CDR1 ENHRY, CDR2 SYGVKD. V was trimmed by 3 bases and J by 3 bases, leaving 14 bases between them. The CDR3 is 15 residues long. CDR3 nucleotide sequence: TGTGCCATCAGTGATCCCGGCAGGGAGGACACTGAAGCTTTCTTT. This translates into CAISDPGREDTEAFF.

This clonotype was detected only a few times. The J gene is TRBJ2-7, the V gene TRBV12-3 or TRBV12-4, with TRBD2 identical over 7 bases. J was trimmed by 2 bases and V by 1 base; bases with no gene match: 8. The CDR3 loop spans 16 amino acids. CDR3 bases: TGTGCCAGCAGTTTAGGAGGGGCGGGAGTGACCTACGAGCAGTACTTC. Residues: CASSLGGAGVTYEQYF.

This clonotype was counted a few times. The chain links TRBV9 to TRBJ1-4; D remains ambiguous. The CDR3 is made up of 15 amino acids. Germline V gives CDR1 SGDLS, CDR2 YYNGEE. The ends were cut back, 4 bases at V and 6 bases at J, with 16 bases in the middle. Written as DNA, the CDR3 is TGTGCCAGCAGCCCCCGGGCAGGCCCAGATGAAAAACTGTTTTTT. It codes for CASSPRAGPDEKLFF.

This clonotype was observed a few times. The chain couples TRBV12-3 or TRBV12-4 to TRBJ2-3; 7 bases agree with TRBD2. The junction had 2 bases not matched to a gene; V was cut back by 3 bases and J by 2 bases. This CDR3 region has 14 residues. CDR3 nucleotides: TGTGCCAGCAGTTTTGCGGGAGCCACAGATACGCAGTATTTT. This gives the protein CASSFAGATDTQYF.

This rearrangement joins TRBV6-1 to TRBJ1-2; TRBD1 matches 10 bases. The CDR3 has 14 amino acids. The V gene's germline CDR1 is MNHNS and CDR2 SASEGT. Trimming cost V 6 bases and J 7 bases; bases outside gene matches: 8. In nucleotides, the CDR3 is TGTGCCAGCAGCGTGGACAGGGGGAATCGTGGCTACACCTTC. It translates to CASSVDRGNRGYTF.

The rearrangement uses TRBV5-6 and TRBJ1-2; 7 positions match TRBD1. The CDR3 runs 14 residues. The V and J ends lost 4 bases and 3 bases, in that order; junction bases with no gene match: 6. Germline CDR1 is SGHDT and CDR2 is YYEEEE. CDR3 in DNA: TGTGCCAGCAGCGACCGCAGGGGGGACTATGGCTACACCTTC. Protein product: CASSDRRGDYGYTF.

This clonotype was counted between two and nine times. The chain joins TRBV5-1 to TRBJ2-7; D is perhaps TRBD2 (5 bases). The germline V gene encodes CDR1 SGHRS and CDR2 YFSETQ. The CDR3 has 13 amino acids. The V end was cut by 3 bases, the J end by 7 bases, with 14 bases between. The CDR3 DNA reads TGCGCCAGCAGCTCCCCGGGCCCGGGGGAGCAGTACTTC. It yields the protein CASSSPGPGEQYF. The full variable domain, with the rest looked up from reference TRBV5-1 and TRBJ2-7, is KAGVTQTPRYLIKTRGQQVTLSCSPISGHRSVSWYQQTPGQGLQFLFEYFSETQRNKGNFPGRFSGRQFSNSRSEMNVSTLELGDSALYLCASSSPGPGEQYFGPGTRLTVT.

The CDR3 nucleotides read TGCAGCGTTGAAATTAGCGGGGAGGAGGTGGATACGCAGTATTTT. This codes for CSVEISGEEVDTQYF. The rearrangement joins TRBV29-1 to TRBJ2-3; 8 nucleotides line up with TRBD2. The germline CDR1 and CDR2 sequences are SQVTM and ANQGSEA. V dropped 2 bases and J dropped 6; count of bases not matched to a gene: 10. The CDR3 sequence is 15 residues long.

The V and J genes are TRBV28 and TRBJ2-5; TRBD2 is a possible D gene (5 bases). The V and J ends lost 10 bases and 3 bases respectively, with 12 bases between them. The CDR3 is 12 amino acids. Germline V gives CDR1 MDHEN, CDR2 SYDVKM. The CDR3 loop is CATTWGEETQYF. The CDR3, as DNA: TGTGCCACCACCTGGGGAGAAGAGACCCAGTACTTC. The whole variable domain, remainder taken from reference TRBV28 and TRBJ2-5, is DVKVTQSSRYLVKRTGEKVFLECVQDMDHENMFWYRQDPGLGLRLIYFSYDVKMKEKGDIPEGYSVSREKKERFSLILESASTNQTSMYLCATTWGEETQYFGPGTRLLVL.